This is a list of T cell receptor beta chains from one sample in a study of shared clonotypes between healthy human individuals. Sequencing was performed with immunoSEQ multiplex PCR; in TCRdb, only in-frame clones are kept and a portion is missing. Of over 2 million clones detected, roughly 92% appear once; the ten largest clones hold more than 0.35%. The sequenced material came from naive CD4+ T cells from PBMCs. These receptors were collected from a man younger than 30 in good health. Some clones in this sample may be carry-over from other donors' samples. The conserved cysteine and the conserved F or W are not part of the CDR3 here. The order of the fields is CDR3 protein, clone size, V gene, J gene, D gene. D genes are given only for firm matches. Clone size is not always given. Where it is, it says once, few, many or a class for expanded clones.

CDR3: ASSLFGGSSYNEQF; size: .; V: TRBV11-3; J: TRBJ2-1; D: TRBD2
CDR3: ASSPTGAETQY; size: .; V: TRBV18; J: TRBJ2-5; D: TRBD1
CDR3: ASSEVPGQGLGYT; size: .; V: TRBV9; J: TRBJ1-2; D: TRBD1
CDR3: SVEDRQGAREQY; size: .; V: TRBV29-1; J: TRBJ2-7; D: TRBD1
CDR3: ASSPPSGQGPTRNEQF; size: .; V: TRBV18; J: TRBJ2-1; D: .
CDR3: AWLTGGSNTGELF; size: .; V: TRBV30; J: TRBJ2-2; D: TRBD1
CDR3: ASSQAWQGEAF; size: .; V: TRBV14; J: TRBJ1-1; D: .
CDR3: ASTRTSGTGELF; size: .; V: TRBV2; J: TRBJ2-2; D: TRBD2
CDR3: ASSQRQGRTEAF; size: .; V: TRBV4-3; J: TRBJ1-1; D: .
CDR3: ASSQGQGYGYT; size: few; V: TRBV18; J: TRBJ1-2; D: TRBD1
CDR3: ASSPPGSVPDTQY; size: .; V: TRBV11-2; J: TRBJ2-3; D: .
CDR3: ASSLIAGGTEKLF; size: .; V: TRBV5-1; J: TRBJ1-4; D: TRBD1
CDR3: ASSLGLGDEQY; size: .; V: TRBV7-2; J: TRBJ2-7; D: .
CDR3: ASSQESTAGGSTNEKLF; size: .; V: TRBV4-2; J: TRBJ1-4; D: TRBD1
CDR3: ASRQESVDTEAF; size: .; V: TRBV6-4; J: TRBJ1-1; D: .
CDR3: ASSRTGTGGYNEQF; size: once; V: TRBV5-1; J: TRBJ2-1; D: TRBD1
CDR3: ASSMSMFNYGYT; size: .; V: TRBV5-1; J: TRBJ1-2; D: .
CDR3: ASSQGEGHPRGYEQY; size: .; V: TRBV14; J: TRBJ2-7; D: .
CDR3: ASSQDRSTGELF; size: .; V: TRBV4-3; J: TRBJ2-2; D: .
CDR3: ASNQGTANEKLF; size: .; V: TRBV5-1; J: TRBJ1-4; D: .
CDR3: ATSRGQSQEKLF; size: .; V: TRBV15; J: TRBJ1-4; D: TRBD1
CDR3: ASSPGYNIGGTEAF; size: .; V: TRBV5-1; J: TRBJ1-1; D: .
CDR3: SVEDLDRSGAF; size: few; V: TRBV29-1; J: TRBJ1-1; D: TRBD1
CDR3: AISMGGTEAF; size: few; V: TRBV10-3; J: TRBJ1-1; D: .
CDR3: ASTGLAEETQY; size: .; V: TRBV28; J: TRBJ2-5; D: TRBD2
CDR3: ASSLVRVQNTEAF; size: once; V: TRBV28; J: TRBJ1-1; D: .
CDR3: AISTGHMGYEQY; size: .; V: TRBV10-3; J: TRBJ2-7; D: .
CDR3: ASSMGSRGATEAF; size: .; V: TRBV11-3; J: TRBJ1-1; D: .
CDR3: ASTKIDGSSYNEQF; size: .; V: TRBV11-2; J: TRBJ2-1; D: .
CDR3: ASSITTGHRETQY; size: .; V: TRBV19; J: TRBJ2-5; D: .
CDR3: TWGYRGLEKLF; size: once; V: TRBV30; J: TRBJ1-4; D: TRBD1
CDR3: ASRSMTGATNYGYT; size: .; V: TRBV5-4; J: TRBJ1-2; D: TRBD1
CDR3: ASSFQDRSSYEQY; size: .; V: TRBV11-1; J: TRBJ2-7; D: TRBD1
CDR3: ASNHRINTIY; size: .; V: TRBV6-1; J: TRBJ1-3; D: .
CDR3: ASSLAIQQGGQETQY; size: .; V: TRBV11-2; J: TRBJ2-5; D: TRBD1
CDR3: ASSPGQGPQETQY; size: .; V: TRBV5-5; J: TRBJ2-5; D: TRBD1
CDR3: ASSMRTENTEAF; size: .; V: TRBV19; J: TRBJ1-1; D: .
CDR3: ASSPRQRRPEKLF; size: .; V: TRBV14; J: TRBJ1-4; D: .
CDR3: ASSSSDGEAF; size: .; V: TRBV7-9; J: TRBJ1-1; D: .